This T cell receptor (beta chain) was captured by sequencing in a study of cytomegalovirus exposure and HLA in healthy donors. Trimming removed 6 bases at V and 2 bases at J, with 10 bases between. This CDR3 has 14 amino acids. Germline lookup yields CDR1 SGHVS and CDR2 FNYEAQ. PCR amplification relied on 60 Vbeta primers (plus 13 Jbeta primers). TCRdb keeps only in-frame clones here, not all; method: immunoSEQ multiplex PCR. The data contain approximately 140,000 clones, 82% of them seen just once; the ten biggest clones take up about 2.3%. The sample taken for sequencing was PBMCs. The chain has TRBV7-6 and TRBJ2-2; the D gene is possibly TRBD1 (6 bases). The source is a male donor in good health and CMV-seronegative. This CDR3 is CASSWTVNTGELFF. The CDR3 bases are TGTGCCAGCAGTTGGACAGTTAACACCGGGGAGCTGTTTTTT. Supplemented by reference TRBV7-6 and TRBJ2-2, the full variable domain reads GAGVSQSPRYKVTKRGQDVALRCDPISGHVSLYWYRQALGQGPEFLTYFNYEAQQDKSGLPNDRFSAERPEGSISTLTIQRTEQRDSAMYRCASSWTVNTGELFFGEGSRLTVL.